Ten or more counts support the clone carrying this T cell receptor beta chain. The antigen is undetermined. The data stem from a study of T cells in Graves' hyperthyroidism and ophthalmopathy. Overall study results and limits: Blood shared most expanded thyroid clonotypes above 0.001.

Germline CDR1 is SGDLS and CDR2 is YYNGEE. Trimming cost V 1 base and J 6 bases, with 1 base left between them. The CDR3 sequence is 10 residues long. The TCR beta CDR3 regions underwent amplification using RNA transcripts as the source. With the HTBI primer set, the TCR CDR3 went through a first round of RT-PCR. TCRdb reprocessed the multiplex PCR reads via MiXCR and lists one record per CDR3 protein. This table has around 250,000 distinct CDR3 sequences, approximately 14% appearing once. The V call is TRBV9, the J call TRBJ1-1; no reliable D call. The TCR sequence derives from a woman aged 40 to 50 with Graves' hyperthyroidism that later progressed to Graves' ophthalmopathy. The sequencing sample was made of blood. CDR3 DNA sequence: TGTGCCAGCAGCGTACCTGAAGCTTTCTTT. It encodes CASSVPEAFF.